This TCR beta chain was identified during a study of cytomegalovirus exposure and HLA in healthy donors. Overall study findings and caveats: Cytomegalovirus-associated status was assigned to 150 or so TCR beta chains. Among the most significant clusters, several appeared linked to common viral pathogens in a later analysis.

Comment on this clone: As yet, its antigen is unknown.

Trimming removed 3 bases from V and 8 bases from J, with 7 bases in between. Germline CDR1 is LNHDA and CDR2 is SQIVND (reference sequence). This CDR3 contains 12 residues. The study ran its PCR with 60 Vbeta and 13 Jbeta primers. Sequenced by immunoSEQ multiplex PCR; TCRdb stores in-frame clones only, minus some. Among approximately 130,000 clones listed, roughly 80% were seen once. The material sequenced was PBMCs. This clonotype was obtained from a girl under 10 years old in good health and CMV-seronegative. V is TRBV19 and J is TRBJ1-4, with TRBD1 as a possible D gene (5 bases). The CDR3 region is CASSIGGEKLFF. DNA of the CDR3: TGTGCCAGTAGTATCGGGGGAGAAAAACTGTTTTTT.